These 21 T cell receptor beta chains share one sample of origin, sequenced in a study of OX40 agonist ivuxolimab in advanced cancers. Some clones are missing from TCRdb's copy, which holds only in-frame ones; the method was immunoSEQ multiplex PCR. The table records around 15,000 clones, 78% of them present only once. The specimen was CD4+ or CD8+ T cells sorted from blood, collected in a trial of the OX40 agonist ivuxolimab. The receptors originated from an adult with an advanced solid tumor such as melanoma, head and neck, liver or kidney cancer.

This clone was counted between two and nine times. The CDR3 DNA reads TGTGCCAGCAGCCCCCCATGGCAACTCGGAGACACTGAAGCTTTCTTT. Translating it yields CASSPPWQLGDTEAFF. The chain is built from TRBV7-8 and TRBJ1-1; D not certain. Per the germline V gene, CDR1 is SGHVS and CDR2 is FQNEAQ. The CDR3 loop spans 16 amino acids. The ends were cut back, 5 bases at V and 3 bases at J, with 19 bases in the middle.

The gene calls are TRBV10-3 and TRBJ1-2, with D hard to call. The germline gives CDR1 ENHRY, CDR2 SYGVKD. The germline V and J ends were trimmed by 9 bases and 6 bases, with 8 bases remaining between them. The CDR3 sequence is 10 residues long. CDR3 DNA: TGTGCCATGTATGGGAATGGCTACACCTTC. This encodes CAMYGNGYTF.

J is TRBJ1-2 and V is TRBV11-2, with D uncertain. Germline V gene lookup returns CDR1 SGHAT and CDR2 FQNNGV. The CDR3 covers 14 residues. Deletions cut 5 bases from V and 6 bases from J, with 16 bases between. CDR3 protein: CASSQATRLDGYTF. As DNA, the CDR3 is TGTGCCAGCAGCCAAGCGACTCGTCTCGATGGCTACACCTTC.

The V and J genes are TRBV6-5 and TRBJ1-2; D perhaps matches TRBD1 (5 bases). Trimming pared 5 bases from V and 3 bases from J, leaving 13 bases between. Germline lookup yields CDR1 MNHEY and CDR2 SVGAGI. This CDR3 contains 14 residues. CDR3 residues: CASSPGRAYYGYTF. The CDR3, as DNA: TGTGCCAGCAGTCCGGGACGGGCCTACTATGGCTACACCTTC.

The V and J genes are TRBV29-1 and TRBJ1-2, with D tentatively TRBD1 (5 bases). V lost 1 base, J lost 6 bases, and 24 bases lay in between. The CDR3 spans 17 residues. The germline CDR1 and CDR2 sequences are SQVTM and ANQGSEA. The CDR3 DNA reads TGCAGCGTTGAAGGGGAGGCGACTATGGGGCCTATTGATGGCTACACCTTC. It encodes CSVEGEATMGPIDGYTF.

The CDR3, as DNA: TGCGCCAGCAGCCAAGAACAGGGGGTATTGGCTGAAGCTTTCTTT. Protein product: CASSQEQGVLAEAFF. This chain connects TRBV4-3 to TRBJ1-1, with 8 nucleotides matching TRBD1. This CDR3 has 15 residues. J lost 6 bases, V lost 0 bases, and 6 bases had no gene match. From germline, CDR1 is LGHNA and CDR2 YSLEER.

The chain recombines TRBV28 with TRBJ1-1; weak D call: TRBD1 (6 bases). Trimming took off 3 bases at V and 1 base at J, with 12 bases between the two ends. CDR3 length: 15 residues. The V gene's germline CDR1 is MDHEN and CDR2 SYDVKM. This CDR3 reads CASSFPWGRNTEAFF. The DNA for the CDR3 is TGTGCCAGCAGTTTCCCCTGGGGGCGGAACACTGAAGCTTTCTTT.

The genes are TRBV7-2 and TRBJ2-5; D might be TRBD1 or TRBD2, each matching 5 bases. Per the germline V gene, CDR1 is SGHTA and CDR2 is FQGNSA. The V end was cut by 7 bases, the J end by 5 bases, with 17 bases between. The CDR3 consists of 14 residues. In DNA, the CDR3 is TGTGCCAGCACCTCTGGTTCCGAGGGGGAGACCCAGTACTTC. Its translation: CASTSGSEGETQYF.

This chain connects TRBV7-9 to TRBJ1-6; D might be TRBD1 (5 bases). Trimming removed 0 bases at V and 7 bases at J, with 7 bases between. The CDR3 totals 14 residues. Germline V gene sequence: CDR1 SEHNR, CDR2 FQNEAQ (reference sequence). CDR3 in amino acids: CASSLAGGNSPLHF. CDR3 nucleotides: TGTGCCAGCAGCTTAGCCGGGGGAAATTCACCCCTCCACTTT.

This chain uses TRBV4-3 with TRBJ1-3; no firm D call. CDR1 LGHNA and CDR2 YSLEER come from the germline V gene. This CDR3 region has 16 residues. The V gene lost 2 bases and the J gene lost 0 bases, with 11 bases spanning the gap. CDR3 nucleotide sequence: TGCGCCAGCAGCCAATATACGGCTAGCTCTGGAAACACCATATATTTT. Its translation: CASSQYTASSGNTIYF.

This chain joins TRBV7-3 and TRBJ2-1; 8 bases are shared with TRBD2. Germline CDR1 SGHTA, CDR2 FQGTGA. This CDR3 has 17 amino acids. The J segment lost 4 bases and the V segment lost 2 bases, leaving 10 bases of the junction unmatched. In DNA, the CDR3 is TGTGCCAGCAGCTTAGGGGATCCTAGCGGGCCATACAATGAGCAGTTCTTC. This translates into CASSLGDPSGPYNEQFF. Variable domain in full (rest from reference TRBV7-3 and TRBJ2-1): GAGVSQTPSNKVTEKGKYVELRCDPISGHTALYWYRQSLGQGPEFLIYFQGTGAADDSGLPNDRFFAVRPEGSVSTLKIQRTERGDSAVYLCASSLGDPSGPYNEQFFGPGTRLTVL.

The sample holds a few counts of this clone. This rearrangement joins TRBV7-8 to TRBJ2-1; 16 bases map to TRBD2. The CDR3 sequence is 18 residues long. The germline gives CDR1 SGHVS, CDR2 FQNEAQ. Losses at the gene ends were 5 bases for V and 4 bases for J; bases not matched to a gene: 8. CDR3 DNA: TGTGCCAGCAGCCAGGGACTAGCGGGAGGGCGGTTGTACAATGAGCAGTTCTTC. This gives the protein CASSQGLAGGRLYNEQFF.

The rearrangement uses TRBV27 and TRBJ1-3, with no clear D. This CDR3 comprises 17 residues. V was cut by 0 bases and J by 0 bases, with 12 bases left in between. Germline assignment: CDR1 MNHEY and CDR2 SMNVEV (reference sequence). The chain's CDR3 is CASSLSGRMSSGNTIYF. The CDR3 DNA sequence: TGTGCCAGCAGTTTATCTGGACGGATGAGCTCTGGAAACACCATATATTTT.

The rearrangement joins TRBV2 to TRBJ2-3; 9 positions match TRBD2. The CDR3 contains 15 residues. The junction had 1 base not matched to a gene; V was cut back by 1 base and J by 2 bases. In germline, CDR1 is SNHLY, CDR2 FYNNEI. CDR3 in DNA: TGTGCCAGCAGTGAAGGGACTAGCGCCACAGATACGCAGTATTTT. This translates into CASSEGTSATDTQYF.

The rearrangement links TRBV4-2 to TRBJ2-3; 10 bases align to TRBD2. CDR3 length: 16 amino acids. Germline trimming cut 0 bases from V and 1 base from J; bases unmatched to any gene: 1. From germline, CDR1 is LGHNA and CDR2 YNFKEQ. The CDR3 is CASSQELAGGTDTQYF. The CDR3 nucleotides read TGTGCCAGCAGCCAAGAGCTAGCGGGGGGCACAGATACGCAGTATTTT.

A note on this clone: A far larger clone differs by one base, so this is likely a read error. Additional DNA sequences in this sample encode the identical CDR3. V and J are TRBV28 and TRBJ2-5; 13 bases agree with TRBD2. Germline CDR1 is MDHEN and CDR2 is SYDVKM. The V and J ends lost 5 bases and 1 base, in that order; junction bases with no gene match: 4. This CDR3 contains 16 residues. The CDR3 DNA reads TGTGCCAGCAGTGAGGGACTAGCGGGGCTCCAAGAGACCCAGTACTTC. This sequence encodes CASSEGLAGLQETQYF.

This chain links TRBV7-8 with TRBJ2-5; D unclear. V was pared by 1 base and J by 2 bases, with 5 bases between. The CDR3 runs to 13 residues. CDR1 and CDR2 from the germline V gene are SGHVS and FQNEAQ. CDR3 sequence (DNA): TGTGCCAGCAGCTTAGGGTTGCAAGAGACCCAGTACTTC. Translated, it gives CASSLGLQETQYF.

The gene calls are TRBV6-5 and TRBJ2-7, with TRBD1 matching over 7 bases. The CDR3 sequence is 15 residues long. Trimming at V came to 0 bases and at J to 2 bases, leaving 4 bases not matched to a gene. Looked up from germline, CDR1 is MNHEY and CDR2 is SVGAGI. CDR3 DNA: TGTGCCAGCAGTTACTCGGGAGACAGGGCCTACGAGCAGTACTTC. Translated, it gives CASSYSGDRAYEQYF.

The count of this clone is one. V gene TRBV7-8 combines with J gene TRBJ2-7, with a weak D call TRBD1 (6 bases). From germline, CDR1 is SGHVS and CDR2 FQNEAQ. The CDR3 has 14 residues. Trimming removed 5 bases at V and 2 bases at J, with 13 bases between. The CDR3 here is CASSPPGQPYEQYF. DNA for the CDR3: TGTGCCAGCAGCCCCCCTGGACAGCCCTACGAGCAGTACTTC.

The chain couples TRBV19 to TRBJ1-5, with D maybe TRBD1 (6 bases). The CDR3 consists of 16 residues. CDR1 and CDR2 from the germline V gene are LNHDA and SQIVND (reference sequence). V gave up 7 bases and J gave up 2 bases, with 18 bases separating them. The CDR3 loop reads CASNPRQGFGNQPQHF. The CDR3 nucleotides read TGTGCCAGTAACCCTCGGCAGGGGTTTGGCAATCAGCCCCAGCATTTT.

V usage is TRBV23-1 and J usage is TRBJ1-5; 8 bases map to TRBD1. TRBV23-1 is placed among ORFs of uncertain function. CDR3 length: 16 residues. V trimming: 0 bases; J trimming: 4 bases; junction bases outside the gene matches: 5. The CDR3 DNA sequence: TGCGCCAGCAGTCAATCCGGGACAGGTCATAATCAGCCCCAGCATTTT. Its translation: CASSQSGTGHNQPQHF.